These 17 T cell receptor beta chains originate from one sample sequenced in a study of T cell responses to AZD1222 COVID-19 vaccine. Here immunoSEQ multiplex PCR was the method, and the copy in TCRdb shows in-frame clones only, minus some. The sample lists under 150,000 clones, about 91% occurring once. The starting material was peripheral blood, obtained 28 days after the second AZD1222 dose. The receptors stem from an adult who received the AZD1222 COVID-19 vaccine.

The chain uses TRBV24-1 and TRBJ2-2; 9 positions match TRBD1. Germline lookup yields CDR1 KGHDR and CDR2 SFDVKD. The CDR3 covers 15 residues. V was clipped by 2 bases and J by 7 bases; unmatched bases: 4. The CDR3: CATSDWTGAFGELFF. The CDR3 DNA sequence: TGTGCCACCAGTGATTGGACAGGGGCATTCGGGGAGCTGTTTTTT.

This chain uses TRBV19 with TRBJ1-3; D is ambiguous. Germline CDR1 and CDR2: LNHDA and SQIVND (reference sequence). The CDR3 has 12 amino acids. Trimming left V 8 bases short and J 2 bases short, with 7 bases between. In DNA form, the CDR3 reads TGTGCCAGTTCACTACCTGGAAACACCATATATTTT. Translated: CASSLPGNTIYF.

V gene TRBV21-1 combines with J gene TRBJ2-2; the DNA was not used to check the table's D call, TRBD2. TRBV21-1 is classified as a pseudogene. The CDR3 sequence is 19 residues long. CDR3 amino acids: CASSKDRRLAGGNTGELFF. The CDR3, as DNA: TGTGCCAGCAGCAAAGATAGGAGACTAGCGGGAGGGAACACCGGGGAGCTGTTTTTT.

The rearrangement joins TRBV3-1 (or the pseudogene TRBV3-2) to TRBJ2-7; the D call may be TRBD1 or TRBD2 (6 bases each). V lost 3 bases to trimming and J lost 6 bases, with 15 bases between them. The CDR3 loop spans 14 amino acids. From germline, CDR1 is LGHDT and CDR2 YNNKEL (reference sequence). The CDR3 DNA follows: TGTGCCAGCAGCCAGGCTGGGGGCGGGGCCGAGCAGTACTTC. Its protein is CASSQAGGGAEQYF.

V and J are TRBV5-1 and TRBJ1-2; no clear D gene. The ends were cut back, 2 bases at V and 6 bases at J, with 17 bases in the middle. The length of the CDR3 is 15 residues. The germline V gene encodes CDR1 SGHRS and CDR2 YFSETQ. As DNA, the CDR3 is TGCGCCAGCAGCTTAGGAGGGTCAGCGCTGGATGGCTACACCTTC. Translated: CASSLGGSALDGYTF.

J is TRBJ2-5 and V is TRBV7-9, with D perhaps TRBD2 (6 bases). CDR1 SEHNR and CDR2 FQNEAQ come from the germline V gene (reference sequence). This CDR3 comprises 12 residues. Trimming pared 6 bases from V and 14 bases from J, leaving 19 bases between. CDR3: CASRSQEGPLYF. The DNA for the CDR3 is TGTGCCAGCAGGTCCCAGGAGGGTCCCCTCTACTTC.

This chain connects TRBV5-4 to TRBJ1-3; D possibly corresponds to TRBD1 (5 bases). In germline, CDR1 is SGHNT, CDR2 YYREEE (reference sequence). V shed 3 bases and J shed 2 bases, with 9 bases lying between them. This CDR3 comprises 14 residues. The CDR3: CASSSGTPGNTIYF. The CDR3 DNA follows: TGTGCCAGCAGCTCTGGGACGCCTGGAAACACCATATATTTT. Full variable domain (outside the CDR3, taken from reference TRBV5-4 and TRBJ1-3): ETGVTQSPTHLIKTRGQQVTLRCSSQSGHNTVSWYQQALGQGPQFIFQYYREEENGRGNFPPRFSGLQFPNYSSELNVNALELDDSALYLCASSSGTPGNTIYFGEGSWLTVV.

The CDR3 sequence: CASSPTLAGGKNEQFF. For the CDR3, the DNA is TGTGCCAGCTCACCAACCCTAGCGGGAGGGAAGAATGAGCAGTTCTTC. This chain uses TRBV18 with TRBJ2-1, with TRBD2 identical over 12 bases. CDR1 and CDR2 from the germline V gene are KGHSH and LQKENI. J lost 7 bases, V lost 2 bases, and 6 bases had no gene match. The CDR3 consists of 16 residues.

The V and J genes are TRBV28 and TRBJ1-5, with D hard to call. The CDR3 runs 14 residues. Trimming took off 3 bases at V and 5 bases at J, with 11 bases between the two ends. Germline V gene data show CDR1 as MDHEN and CDR2 as SYDVKM. This CDR3 is CASSFSLADQPQHF. CDR3 nucleotides: TGTGCCAGCAGTTTTAGTTTAGCAGATCAGCCCCAGCATTTT.

This clone has only one observation. The V and J genes are TRBV5-8 and TRBJ1-1; 10 bases map to TRBD1. Germline values: CDR1 SGHTS, CDR2 YDEGEE. The CDR3 is made up of 14 amino acids. After removal of 7 bases from V and 0 bases from J, the junction contained 3 bases not matched to a gene. As DNA, the CDR3 is TGTGCCAGCTATGACAGGGGGCTGAACACTGAAGCTTTCTTT. It is translated as CASYDRGLNTEAFF.

This chain connects TRBV24-1 to TRBJ1-2; D is unresolved. CDR3 length equals 14 residues. CDR1 and CDR2 (germline): KGHDR, SFDVKD. V lost 0 bases and J 0 bases, leaving 4 bases between the germline ends. The CDR3 DNA reads TGTGCCACCAGTGATTTGACCACTAACTATGGCTACACCTTC. It translates to CATSDLTTNYGYTF.

The J gene is TRBJ1-2, the V gene TRBV6-5, with 7 bases aligning to TRBD1. Losses at the gene ends were 2 bases for V and 4 bases for J; bases not matched to a gene: 4. The CDR3 runs 14 residues. Germline CDR1 is MNHEY and CDR2 is SVGAGI. CDR3 loop: CASSYVDRSYGYTF. The CDR3 nucleotides are TGTGCCAGCAGTTACGTGGACAGGAGCTATGGCTACACCTTC.

The J gene is TRBJ2-7, the V gene TRBV30, with 11 bases lining up with TRBD2. The CDR3 sequence is 15 residues long. Germline trimming cut 4 bases from V and 4 bases from J; bases unmatched to any gene: 9. Germline loops: CDR1 GTSNPN, CDR2 SVGIG (reference sequence). The CDR3 coding sequence is TGTGCCTGGAACCCCCTAGCGGGAGGTACTTACGAGCAGTACTTC. Translated: CAWNPLAGGTYEQYF.

This CDR3 reads CASSFMAGPPNEQFF. The CDR3 bases are TGTGCCAGCAGCTTCATGGCAGGACCCCCAAATGAGCAGTTCTTC. The rearrangement joins TRBV7-2 to TRBJ2-1; D ambiguous. The CDR3 is made up of 15 amino acids. V was clipped by 3 bases and J by 7 bases, with 16 bases between them. Looked up from germline, CDR1 is SGHTA and CDR2 is FQGNSA.

This CDR3 is CASSRGDRQNSPLHF. CDR3 DNA: TGTGCCAGCAGTCGGGGGGACAGACAAAATTCACCCCTCCACTTT. The chain is built from TRBV28 and TRBJ1-6; 7 nucleotides align to TRBD1. This CDR3 comprises 15 residues. After removal of 5 bases from V and 7 bases from J, the junction contained 8 bases not matched to a gene. Germline V gene data show CDR1 as MDHEN and CDR2 as SYDVKM.

This clone appeared a single time. V usage is TRBV13 and J usage is TRBJ2-1; 12 nucleotides agree with TRBD2. The CDR3 runs to 17 residues. V lost 5 bases to trimming and J lost 4 bases; unmatched junction nucleotides: 9. Looked up from germline, CDR1 is PRHDT and CDR2 is FYEKMQ (reference sequence). The CDR3 is CASSVRTSGRPYNEQFF. The DNA for the CDR3 is TGTGCCAGCAGCGTCCGTACTAGCGGGAGGCCATACAATGAGCAGTTCTTC.

The chain has TRBV5-1 and TRBJ1-1; weak D call: TRBD1 (5 bases). The V and J ends lost 3 bases and 2 bases respectively, with 11 bases between them. There are 14 residues in the CDR3. Germline V gives CDR1 SGHRS, CDR2 YFSETQ. CDR3 in amino acids: CASSWGGDNTEAFF. The CDR3 nucleotides are TGCGCCAGCAGCTGGGGCGGGGACAACACTGAAGCTTTCTTT. Drawing the rest from reference TRBV5-1 and TRBJ1-1, the complete variable domain is KAGVTQTPRYLIKTRGQQVTLSCSPISGHRSVSWYQQTPGQGLQFLFEYFSETQRNKGNFPGRFSGRQFSNSRSEMNVSTLELGDSALYLCASSWGGDNTEAFFGQGTRLTVV.